The sequence of this T cell receptor beta chain was determined in a study of control samples from healthy donors and cancer patients. This clone was found a few times. Here immunoSEQ multiplex PCR was the method, and the copy in TCRdb shows in-frame clones only, minus some. The sample lists fewer than 90,000 clones, roughly 84% seen once, with more than 5.5% in the top ten. The CDR3 is made up of 13 amino acids. Losses at the gene ends were 6 bases for V and 4 bases for J; bases not matched to a gene: 5. Germline CDR1 MNHEY, CDR2 SVGAGI. This receptor was obtained from a woman aged 45-65 years in good health. The rearrangement joins TRBV6-5 to TRBJ1-1, with TRBD1 identical over 7 bases. Sequenced sample: blood. The CDR3 sequence: CASSMDRITEAFF. Written as DNA, the CDR3 is TGTGCCAGCAGCATGGACAGGATCACTGAAGCTTTCTTT.